This T cell receptor (beta chain) was profiled in a study of technical replicates of blood from a handful of donors. Germline assignment: CDR1 GTSNPN and CDR2 SVGIG (reference sequence). The J segment lost 0 bases and the V segment lost 2 bases, leaving 11 bases of the junction unmatched. The CDR3 runs to 17 residues. Using immunoSEQ multiplex PCR, the repertoire was profiled, and TCRdb retains in-frame clones only, with some absent. Of roughly 45,000 clones listed, about 90% are singletons. Sequences were obtained from PBMCs. J is TRBJ2-3 and V is TRBV30; 7 bases fit TRBD1. This clonotype was obtained from a human donor in good health. Some clones in this sample may be carry-over from other donors' samples. The CDR3 loop is CAWSKGASGSSTDTQYF. The CDR3 nucleotides read TGTGCCTGGAGTAAGGGGGCTAGTGGTTCGAGCACAGATACGCAGTATTTT.